Each of the 32 T cell receptor beta chains below was sequenced from the same sample in a study of T cell responses to AZD1222 COVID-19 vaccine. The protocol was immunoSEQ multiplex PCR, while the TCRdb copy is restricted to in-frame clones and leaves out a portion. This table holds about 35,000 clones, 80% to 90% found once. The sample consisted of peripheral blood, taken 28 days after the second AZD1222 dose. The receptors shown here come from an adult who received the AZD1222 COVID-19 vaccine.

The V call is TRBV28, the J call TRBJ2-1, with 12 positions matching TRBD2. The CDR3 loop spans 16 amino acids. V trimming: 6 bases; J trimming: 7 bases; junction bases outside the gene matches: 10. The germline V gene has CDR1 MDHEN and CDR2 SYDVKM. The CDR3 loop reads CASSRLAGGLGNEQFF. CDR3 coding DNA: TGTGCCAGCAGCCGTCTAGCGGGAGGGCTGGGGAATGAGCAGTTCTTC.

By share, this clone ranks as medium-sized. The chain links TRBV6-4 to TRBJ2-1; D is undetermined. V lost 2 bases, J lost 7 bases, and 9 bases lay in between. The CDR3 consists of 13 residues. The germline V gene has CDR1 MRHNA and CDR2 SNTAGT. The CDR3: CASSDKVKNEQFF. In DNA, the CDR3 is TGTGCCAGCAGTGACAAGGTGAAAAATGAGCAGTTCTTC.

To note about this clone: Its ends do not fully match the called genes, so a read error is possible. The chain is built from TRBV7-9 and TRBJ1-1; a weak D match, TRBD1 (5 bases). Germline lookup yields CDR1 SEHNR and CDR2 FQNEAQ (reference sequence). The CDR3 is 12 residues long. CDR3 region: CASSLNPGADYF. The CDR3 coding sequence is TGTGCCAGCAGCTTGAACCCCGGGGCGGATTATTTT.

V gene TRBV6-5 combines with J gene TRBJ1-1; unclear D gene. This CDR3 is 12 amino acids long. In germline, CDR1 is MNHEY, CDR2 SVGAGI. V was trimmed by 5 bases and J by 1 base, leaving 5 bases between them. CDR3 in DNA: TGTGCCAGCAGTCCCCCGAACACTGAAGCTTTCTTT. It codes for CASSPPNTEAFF.

A few counts support this clone. The chain links TRBV28 to TRBJ1-4; D uncertain. Trimming cost V 5 bases and J 3 bases, with 13 bases left between them. CDR1 is MDHEN, CDR2 SYDVKM, per germline. The CDR3 extends over 15 amino acids. Here the CDR3 DNA reads TGTGCCAGCAGTCAGAAAGCCACCCCTAATGAAAAACTGTTTTTT. This translates into CASSQKATPNEKLFF.

The gene calls are TRBV27 and TRBJ1-6, with D possibly TRBD1 on 6 matching bases. Germline V CDR1 and CDR2: MNHEY, SMNVEV (reference sequence). V lost 3 bases and J 1 base, leaving 13 bases between the germline ends. The CDR3 is 17 amino acids. CDR3 in amino acids: CASSFSTGWSYNSPLHF. The CDR3 DNA sequence: TGTGCCAGCAGTTTTTCCACAGGGTGGTCCTATAATTCACCCCTCCACTTT.

The chain is built from TRBV6-6 and TRBJ2-1; 13 positions match TRBD2. CDR3 length equals 18 residues. V lost 5 bases and J lost 3; bases outside the gene matches: 10. In germline, CDR1 is MNHNY, CDR2 SVGAGI (reference sequence). The CDR3 DNA follows: TGTGCCAGCAGTCAGCTACTAGCGGGAGGGGCTCGCTACAATGAGCAGTTCTTC. Translated: CASSQLLAGGARYNEQFF.

The rearrangement uses TRBV29-1 and TRBJ2-2, with unresolved D. Trimming took 3 bases from V and 1 from J, leaving 9 bases between them. Germline assignment: CDR1 SQVTM and CDR2 ANQGSEA. This CDR3 is built from 14 residues. The CDR3 reads CSVDGNLNTGELFF. CDR3 sequence (DNA): TGCAGCGTTGATGGTAACCTGAACACCGGGGAGCTGTTTTTT.

J is TRBJ2-5 and V is TRBV18; D is undetermined. Germline-derived CDR1 and CDR2 are KGHSH and LQKENI. The V end was cut by 5 bases, the J end by 1 base, with 8 bases between. The CDR3 length is 13 residues. Written as DNA, the CDR3 is TGTGCCAGCTCATCGTCGGTCCAAGAGACCCAGTACTTC. Protein sequence: CASSSSVQETQYF. Filled out from reference TRBV18 and TRBJ2-5, the complete variable domain reads NAGVMQNPRHLVRRRGQEARLRCSPMKGHSHVYWYRQLPEEGLKFMVYLQKENIIDESGMPKERFSAEFPKEGPSILRIQQVVRGDSAAYFCASSSSVQETQYFGPGTRLLVL.

The rearrangement uses TRBV5-4 and TRBJ2-1; 11 bases are shared with TRBD2. V trimming: 3 bases; J trimming: 4 bases; junction bases outside the gene matches: 6. The CDR3 runs 16 residues. Germline CDR1 SGHNT, CDR2 YYREEE (reference sequence). The CDR3 sequence is CASSYRSGREYNEQFF. CDR3 nucleotides: TGTGCCAGCAGCTACCGTAGCGGGAGGGAATACAATGAGCAGTTCTTC.

The chain employs TRBV5-1 and TRBJ2-3; weak D call: TRBD2 (6 bases). Trimming removed 0 bases at V and 4 bases at J, with 9 bases between. The CDR3 is 14 amino acids. Germline assignment: CDR1 SGHRS and CDR2 YFSETQ. The CDR3 DNA follows: TGCGCCAGCAGCTTGGCATTAGCGGCAGATACGCAGTATTTT. This gives the protein CASSLALAADTQYF.

This clone was picked up a small number of times. The CDR3 bases are TGTGCCAGCAGCCAAGACAACAATCAGCCCCAGCATTTT. This encodes CASSQDNNQPQHF. The rearrangement joins TRBV4-2 to TRBJ1-5; D is ambiguous. The CDR3 loop spans 13 amino acids. The germline V gene has CDR1 LGHNA and CDR2 YNFKEQ. V was shortened by 0 bases and J by 3 bases, with 3 bases between the two germline ends.

The chain carries TRBV19 and TRBJ1-6, with no clear D. V lost 5 bases, J lost 9 bases, and 23 bases lay in between. Germline loops: CDR1 LNHDA, CDR2 SQIVND (reference sequence). This CDR3 is 17 amino acids long. In DNA, the CDR3 is TGTGCCAGTAGTCCAAATGCGTTCTCTACGGGTGGTTCACCCCTCCACTTT. This translates into CASSPNAFSTGGSPLHF.

This rearrangement joins TRBV6-5 to TRBJ2-7; 8 nucleotides match TRBD1. CDR1 and CDR2 (germline): MNHEY, SVGAGI. The trim removed 5 bases at V and 6 bases at J, leaving 9 bases unmatched. The CDR3 has 14 residues. The CDR3, as DNA: TGTGCCAGCAGTATAAGGACAGGGAGTGGCGAGCAGTACTTC. This gives the protein CASSIRTGSGEQYF.

The chain combines TRBV18 with TRBJ2-2; D ambiguous. This CDR3 has 14 residues. Germline V gives CDR1 KGHSH, CDR2 LQKENI. V lost 6 bases to trimming and J lost 3 bases, with 11 bases between them. The CDR3 protein is CASSRAGDTGELFF. CDR3 in DNA: TGTGCCAGCTCCCGTGCTGGGGACACCGGGGAGCTGTTTTTT.

The sample holds a few counts of this clone. V usage is TRBV6-5 and J usage is TRBJ2-1, with D possibly called TRBD1 or TRBD2 (5 bases each). Trimming cost V 6 bases and J 7 bases, with 13 bases left between them. There are 13 residues in the CDR3. Germline V CDR1 and CDR2: MNHEY, SVGAGI. The CDR3: CASSTRGSNEQFF. In DNA, the CDR3 is TGTGCCAGCAGCACCCGGGGCTCGAATGAGCAGTTCTTC.

The V gene is TRBV29-1, the J gene TRBJ2-3; D is possibly TRBD2 (6 bases). The length of the CDR3 is 12 residues. Per germline, CDR1 SQVTM and CDR2 ANQGSEA. V was pared by 6 bases and J by 2 bases, with 9 bases between. The CDR3 loop reads CSVGDSTDTQYF. The DNA of the CDR3 is TGCAGCGTGGGGGACTCCACAGATACGCAGTATTTT.

This chain connects TRBV2 to TRBJ2-1; D unresolved. The V end lost 8 bases, the J end lost 7 bases, and 18 bases lay between the germline ends. Germline V CDR1 and CDR2: SNHLY, FYNNEI. This CDR3 region has 14 residues. In DNA form, the CDR3 reads TGTGCCAGCTCTGCGGCCCTGCCCCGGAATGAGCAGTTCTTC. Amino acid sequence: CASSAALPRNEQFF.

V gene TRBV18 combines with J gene TRBJ2-2; 8 bases align to TRBD1. The V gene end was trimmed by 3 bases and the J gene end by 7 bases; junction bases not matched to a gene: 10. The CDR3 runs 16 residues. Per germline, CDR1 KGHSH and CDR2 LQKENI. The chain's CDR3 is CASSPNRDRSVGELFF. CDR3 bases: TGTGCCAGCTCACCGAACCGGGACAGGAGTGTCGGGGAGCTGTTTTTT.

The V call is TRBV15, the J call TRBJ1-5; TRBD1 matches 11 bases. From germline, CDR1 is LNHNV and CDR2 YYDKDF (reference sequence). The ends lost 2 bases at V and 6 bases at J; junction bases unmatched: 6. CDR3 size: 16 residues. The CDR3 reads CATSRPGTGGFQPQHF. The CDR3 DNA follows: TGTGCCACCAGCAGACCCGGGACAGGGGGTTTTCAGCCCCAGCATTTT.

CDR3 DNA: TGCGCCAGCAGCTTGGGGACAGCCTACAATGAGCAGTTCTTC. As protein: CASSLGTAYNEQFF. The chain is built from TRBV5-1 and TRBJ2-1; TRBD1 might be the D (6 bases). Germline assignment: CDR1 SGHRS and CDR2 YFSETQ. The CDR3 loop spans 14 amino acids. Trimming left V 0 bases short and J 2 bases short, with 6 bases between. Full variable domain (rest looked up from reference TRBV5-1 and TRBJ2-1): KAGVTQTPRYLIKTRGQQVTLSCSPISGHRSVSWYQQTPGQGLQFLFEYFSETQRNKGNFPGRFSGRQFSNSRSEMNVSTLELGDSALYLCASSLGTAYNEQFFGPGTRLTVL.

The chain combines TRBV7-8 with TRBJ1-5; D is undetermined. Germline CDR1 reads SGHVS; CDR2 reads FQNEAQ. This CDR3 comprises 14 residues. V lost 4 bases and J lost 5, with 12 bases in between. CDR3 nucleotide sequence: TGTGCCAGCAGCTCATCGGGGAGGGATCAGCCCCAGCATTTT. It translates to CASSSSGRDQPQHF. Looking up the rest from reference TRBV7-8 and TRBJ1-5 gives the full variable domain: GAGVSQSPRYKVAKRGQDVALRCDPISGHVSLFWYQQALGQGPEFLTYFQNEAQLDKSGLPSDRFFAERPEGSVSTLKIQRTQQEDSAVYLCASSSSGRDQPQHFGDGTRLSIL.

This clone has a handful of counts. J is TRBJ1-3 and V is TRBV19; D not resolved. This CDR3 region has 13 residues. CDR1 LNHDA and CDR2 SQIVND come from the germline V gene (reference sequence). V was cut by 3 bases and J by 9 bases, with 12 bases left in between. In nucleotides, the CDR3 is TGTGCCAGTAGTATGACCCGGGAGGGCACCATATATTTT. Translation gives CASSMTREGTIYF.

The chain links TRBV7-9 to TRBJ2-3, with 9 bases aligning to TRBD1. The CDR3 extends over 16 amino acids. V dropped 5 bases and J dropped 3; count of bases not matched to a gene: 9. Germline V gene data show CDR1 as SEHNR and CDR2 as FQNEAQ (reference sequence). The CDR3 nucleotides are TGTGCCAGCAGCAATTTATTGACAGGGGGGACAGATACGCAGTATTTT. Translated: CASSNLLTGGTDTQYF. Full variable domain (outside the CDR3, taken from reference TRBV7-9 and TRBJ2-3): DTGVSQNPRHKITKRGQNVTFRCDPISEHNRLYWYRQTLGQGPEFLTYFQNEAQLEKSRLLSDRFSAERPKGSFSTLEIQRTEQGDSAMYLCASSNLLTGGTDTQYFGPGTRLTVL.

The chain recombines TRBV24-1 with TRBJ2-1; TRBD1 aligns across 7 bases. The V segment lost 2 bases and the J segment 8 bases; nucleotides outside the gene matches: 2. The CDR3 is 13 residues long. Per germline, CDR1 KGHDR and CDR2 SFDVKD. In DNA, the CDR3 is TGTGCCACCAGTGATTACAGGGGTTATGAGCAGTTCTTC. It yields the protein CATSDYRGYEQFF.

This clone has just one count. The chain joins TRBV5-6 to TRBJ1-5; weak D call: TRBD1 (5 bases). Between the trimmed V and J ends, which lost 6 bases and 1 base, there was a span of 11 bases. In germline, CDR1 is SGHDT, CDR2 YYEEEE. This CDR3 has 14 residues. The CDR3 is CASKVRDSNQPQHF. The CDR3 coding sequence is TGTGCCAGCAAAGTCCGGGACAGCAATCAGCCCCAGCATTTT.

The genes are TRBV18 and TRBJ1-1; no firm D call. The CDR3 runs to 15 residues. Germline loops: CDR1 KGHSH, CDR2 LQKENI. Trimming took off 3 bases at V and 3 bases at J, with 14 bases between the two ends. The CDR3 coding sequence is TGTGCCAGCTCACCGGTGTCGGCGGTCGACACTGAAGCTTTCTTT. It translates to CASSPVSAVDTEAFF. The variable domain in full, with the rest retrieved from reference TRBV18 and TRBJ1-1, is NAGVMQNPRHLVRRRGQEARLRCSPMKGHSHVYWYRQLPEEGLKFMVYLQKENIIDESGMPKERFSAEFPKEGPSILRIQQVVRGDSAAYFCASSPVSAVDTEAFFGQGTRLTVV.

This rearrangement joins TRBV20-1 to TRBJ1-1, with TRBD1 as a possible D gene (6 bases). Germline V gene sequence: CDR1 DFQATT, CDR2 SNEGSKA (reference sequence). The CDR3 consists of 13 residues. Trimming stripped 3 bases from V and 5 bases from J, with 13 bases between. The CDR3 sequence: CSASLWGRTEAFF. DNA of the CDR3: TGCAGTGCTAGTCTTTGGGGGCGGACTGAAGCTTTCTTT.

This chain joins TRBV5-8 and TRBJ1-1, with TRBD1 matching over 10 bases. CDR3 size: 12 residues. V trimming: 0 bases; J trimming: 10 bases; junction bases outside the gene matches: 0. Germline V gene lookup returns CDR1 SGHTS and CDR2 YDEGEE. In DNA form, the CDR3 reads TGTGCCAGCAGCTTGGGGACAGGGGGAGCTTTCTTT. It is translated as CASSLGTGGAFF.

V usage is TRBV3-1 (or the pseudogene TRBV3-2) and J usage is TRBJ2-2; the D gene could be TRBD1 or TRBD2 (5 bases each). The V gene lost 8 bases and the J gene lost 5 bases, with 18 bases spanning the gap. The germline CDR1 and CDR2 sequences are LGHDT and YNNKEL (reference sequence). The CDR3 length is 15 residues. The CDR3 reads CASQRVGVTTGELFF. The CDR3 DNA reads TGTGCCAGCCAGAGAGTGGGGGTGACAACCGGGGAGCTGTTTTTT.

V usage is TRBV3-1 (or the pseudogene TRBV3-2) and J usage is TRBJ1-1; D remains unclear. The CDR3 loop spans 12 amino acids. Trimming took 1 base from V and 11 from J, leaving 11 bases between them. Germline CDR1 LGHDT, CDR2 YNNKEL (reference sequence). Here the CDR3 reads CASSQVDGKAFF. The CDR3 region has the DNA TGTGCCAGCAGCCAAGTCGATGGGAAGGCTTTCTTT.

This clone was observed once. This chain joins TRBV7-9 and TRBJ1-1, with 7 positions matching TRBD1. The CDR3 is 15 residues long. Per the germline V gene, CDR1 is SEHNR and CDR2 is FQNEAQ (reference sequence). J gave up 1 base and V 7 bases, and 9 bases lay outside the gene matches. The CDR3 DNA reads as TGTGCCAGCACGCAACAGGGGTTGACGAACACTGAAGCTTTCTTT. It is translated as CASTQQGLTNTEAFF.